The 21 T cell receptor beta chains presented below share a single source sample, sequenced in a study of cytomegalovirus exposure and HLA in healthy donors. This PCR relied on a set of 60 Vbeta primers and 13 Jbeta primers. Only in-frame clones appear in the TCRdb table, and some are missing; sequencing was by immunoSEQ multiplex PCR. The table records about 80,000 clones, approximately 60% of them present only once. The sequenced sample was PBMCs. These receptor sequences come from a male donor in good health and CMV-seropositive.

The chain combines TRBV5-6 with TRBJ2-6; D is uncertain. Per the germline V gene, CDR1 is SGHDT and CDR2 is YYEEEE. The CDR3 spans 14 residues. V was pared by 4 bases and J by 0 bases, with 5 bases between. CDR3 nucleotides: TGTGCCAGCAGCACAAGCTCTGGGGCCAACGTCCTGACTTTC. This translates into CASSTSSGANVLTF.

CDR3 sequence (DNA): TGTGCCAGCAGCCGAGTGTCCAGGTCGGTTGGTGGCTACACCTTC. It is translated as CASSRVSRSVGGYTF. V usage is TRBV7-9 and J usage is TRBJ1-2; D not certain. The CDR3 consists of 15 residues. Germline V gene lookup returns CDR1 SEHNR and CDR2 FQNEAQ (reference sequence). With 5 bases removed from V and 7 bases from J, the gap between germline ends came to 20 bases.

The sample holds a few counts of this clone. The V gene is TRBV7-2, the J gene TRBJ1-5; no firm D call. CDR3 length: 16 amino acids. V lost 5 bases and J 1 base, leaving 15 bases between the germline ends. Germline V lookup: CDR1 SGHTA, CDR2 FQGNSA. This chain's CDR3 is CASSITMDLSNQPQHF. Written as DNA, the CDR3 is TGTGCCAGCAGCATCACGATGGACTTGAGCAATCAGCCCCAGCATTTT.

Comment on this clone: One end of the junction is discordant with germline, which a read error may explain. The rearrangement uses TRBV6-1 and TRBJ2-3; 10 positions match TRBD2. In germline, CDR1 is MNHNS, CDR2 SASEGT. This CDR3 is built from 18 residues. The CDR3 bases are TGTGCCAGCAGTCAAGCCCCTCAACTAGCGGGAAACCCAGATACGCAGTATTTT. It is translated as CASSQAPQLAGNPDTQYF.

This chain links TRBV6-5 with TRBJ1-5; D not resolved. V was shortened by 4 bases and J by 0 bases, with 10 bases between the two germline ends. Germline values: CDR1 MNHEY, CDR2 SVGAGI. This CDR3 has 15 residues. CDR3 amino acids: CASSLSGYSNQPQHF. The CDR3 DNA follows: TGTGCCAGCAGTTTGTCGGGGTATAGCAATCAGCCCCAGCATTTT.

This rearrangement joins TRBV6-5 to TRBJ1-6; D call uncertain. The CDR3 covers 12 residues. Germline V lookup: CDR1 MNHEY, CDR2 SVGAGI. V was cut by 5 bases and J by 13 bases, with 12 bases left in between. The CDR3 here is CASSVGSNPLHF. The CDR3 DNA reads as TGTGCCAGCAGTGTTGGCTCAAACCCCCTCCACTTT.

This clone occurred a few times. V gene TRBV6-5 combines with J gene TRBJ2-1; no reliable D call. V was shortened by 7 bases and J by 0 bases, with 7 bases between the two germline ends. The CDR3 is 13 residues long. Germline loops: CDR1 MNHEY, CDR2 SVGAGI. This CDR3 reads CASKGGSYNEQFF. The CDR3 DNA reads as TGTGCCAGCAAAGGCGGCTCCTACAATGAGCAGTTCTTC.

The chain employs TRBV5-1 and TRBJ1-1; no firm D call. This CDR3 has 13 amino acids. Germline loops: CDR1 SGHRS, CDR2 YFSETQ. With 4 bases removed from V and 3 bases from J, the gap between germline ends came to 10 bases. In DNA form, the CDR3 reads TGCGCCAGCAGCCCTCACAGAGACACTGAAGCTTTCTTT. Translated: CASSPHRDTEAFF.

The chain links TRBV7-9 to TRBJ2-1, with 8 bases that match TRBD2. CDR1 is SEHNR and CDR2 is FQNEAQ in the germline V gene (reference sequence). J lost 9 bases, V lost 7 bases, and 8 bases had no gene match. The CDR3 loop spans 13 amino acids. The CDR3 here is CASTPGLGSEQFF. CDR3 coding DNA: TGTGCCAGCACCCCGGGACTAGGGAGTGAGCAGTTCTTC.

The genes are TRBV11-1 and TRBJ2-1; TRBD1 matches at 8 bases. Losses at the gene ends were 3 bases for V and 4 bases for J; bases not matched to a gene: 11. This CDR3 region has 17 residues. Germline V CDR1 and CDR2: SGHAT, FQDESV (reference sequence). The CDR3: CASSFRDRLASYNEQFF. The CDR3 coding sequence is TGTGCCAGCAGCTTCCGGGACAGGTTAGCAAGTTACAATGAGCAGTTCTTC.

This clone was counted between two and nine times. The rearrangement links TRBV29-1 to TRBJ2-2; TRBD1 matches at 7 bases. The CDR3 has 13 residues. V was clipped by 7 bases and J by 0 bases; unmatched bases: 2. Per germline, CDR1 SQVTM and CDR2 ANQGSEA. The CDR3 loop is CSAGQANTGELFF. The CDR3 nucleotides are TGCAGCGCCGGACAGGCGAACACCGGGGAGCTGTTTTTT.

In nucleotides, the CDR3 is TGTGCCAGCAGCATGGATATCACAGGGGAAGGCTACACCTTC. Its protein is CASSMDITGEGYTF. The chain couples TRBV5-6 to TRBJ1-2, with 7 bases lining up with TRBD1. CDR1 and CDR2 (germline): SGHDT, YYEEEE. The V and J ends lost 4 bases and 8 bases, in that order; junction bases with no gene match: 11. The CDR3 has 14 amino acids.

The chain recombines TRBV7-3 with TRBJ2-2; D unresolved. Trimming took off 5 bases at V and 3 bases at J, with 4 bases between the two ends. The CDR3 runs to 12 residues. CDR1 SGHTA and CDR2 FQGTGA come from the germline V gene. In DNA form, the CDR3 reads TGTGCCAGCAGCCCATACACCGGGGAGCTGTTTTTT. Amino acids: CASSPYTGELFF.

The J gene is TRBJ2-7, the V gene TRBV11-2; TRBD2 matches 10 bases. In germline, CDR1 is SGHAT, CDR2 FQNNGV. The J segment lost 0 bases and the V segment lost 5 bases, leaving 4 bases of the junction unmatched. The CDR3 is 15 residues long. This CDR3 is CASSPRTSGSYEQYF. CDR3 nucleotides: TGTGCCAGCAGCCCTCGGACTAGCGGCTCCTACGAGCAGTACTTC.

This clone was seen a handful of times. V is TRBV20-1 and J is TRBJ1-1; no reliable D call. This CDR3 has 11 amino acids. V shed 6 bases and J shed 8 bases, with 13 bases lying between them. CDR1 is DFQATT, CDR2 SNEGSKA, per germline (reference sequence). CDR3 loop: CSAPTLVEAFF. The CDR3 nucleotides are TGCAGTGCGCCTACGCTGGTCGAAGCTTTCTTT.

The chain recombines TRBV5-1 with TRBJ2-5; 9 positions match TRBD2. The V gene end was trimmed by 5 bases and the J gene end by 2 bases; junction bases not matched to a gene: 7. Looked up from germline, CDR1 is SGHRS and CDR2 is YFSETQ. The CDR3 consists of 15 residues. The CDR3, as DNA: TGCGCCAGCAGGTGGGCTAGCGGGGAGCAAGAGACCCAGTACTTC. Translating gives CASRWASGEQETQYF.

V is TRBV5-6 and J is TRBJ1-5, with a tentative D call TRBD1 (6 bases). The CDR3 totals 16 residues. From germline, CDR1 is SGHDT and CDR2 YYEEEE. V was shortened by 1 base and J by 3 bases, with 14 bases between the two germline ends. CDR3 nucleotides: TGTGCCAGCAGCTTGTTCCAGGACAGTTACAATCAGCCCCAGCATTTT. Translation: CASSLFQDSYNQPQHF.

The chain has TRBV27 and TRBJ1-2; D gene ambiguous. V was clipped by 6 bases and J by 6 bases, with 14 bases between them. Germline V CDR1 and CDR2: MNHEY, SMNVEV (reference sequence). The CDR3 totals 13 residues. In DNA, the CDR3 is TGTGCCAGCAGCCCGGACGGACTTCATGGCTACACCTTC. This translates into CASSPDGLHGYTF.

This clone has a single count. The chain is built from TRBV7-9 and TRBJ2-1; 10 bases fit TRBD2. The CDR3 is 18 residues long. V was clipped by 6 bases and J by 1 base; unmatched bases: 12. Germline CDR1 SEHNR, CDR2 FQNEAQ (reference sequence). DNA for the CDR3: TGTGCCAGCAGGGGGGCGGGTGAAGCGGGGGGGTCCTACAATGAGCAGTTCTTC. Amino acid sequence: CASRGAGEAGGSYNEQFF.

The V and J genes are TRBV14 and TRBJ2-5; 9 bases are shared with TRBD2. Gene TRBJ2-7 matches the end of the DNA better, so the J call may be wrong. Germline CDR1 reads SGHDN; CDR2 reads FVKESK. The CDR3 contains 15 residues. As DNA, the CDR3 is TGTGCCAGCAGCCAAGCTAGCGGGATTCCCTACGAGCAGTACTTC. Its protein is CASSQASGIPYEQYF.

This chain connects TRBV7-2 to TRBJ2-5, with 13 bases fitting TRBD2. The germline V gene has CDR1 SGHTA and CDR2 FQGNSA. This CDR3 has 17 amino acids. V lost 5 bases, J lost 0 bases, and 6 bases stayed unmatched. As DNA, the CDR3 is TGTGCCAGCAGCCTCTTGACTAGCGGGGGGTACCAAGAGACCCAGTACTTC. It codes for CASSLLTSGGYQETQYF.